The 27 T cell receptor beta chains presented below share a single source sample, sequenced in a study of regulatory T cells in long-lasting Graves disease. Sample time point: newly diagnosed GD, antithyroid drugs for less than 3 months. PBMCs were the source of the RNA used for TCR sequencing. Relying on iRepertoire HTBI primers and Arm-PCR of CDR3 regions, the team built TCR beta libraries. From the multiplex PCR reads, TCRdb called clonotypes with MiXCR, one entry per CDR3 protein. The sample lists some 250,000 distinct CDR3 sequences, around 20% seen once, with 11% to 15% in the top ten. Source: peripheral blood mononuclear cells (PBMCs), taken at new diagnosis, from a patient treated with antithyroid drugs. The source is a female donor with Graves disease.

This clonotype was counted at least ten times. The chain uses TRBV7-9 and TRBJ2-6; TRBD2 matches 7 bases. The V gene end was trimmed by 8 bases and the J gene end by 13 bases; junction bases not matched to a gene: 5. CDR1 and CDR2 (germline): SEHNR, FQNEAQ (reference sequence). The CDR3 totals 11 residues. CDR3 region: CASRREGVLTF. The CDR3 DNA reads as TGTGCCAGCCGCAGGGAGGGGGTCCTGACTTTC.

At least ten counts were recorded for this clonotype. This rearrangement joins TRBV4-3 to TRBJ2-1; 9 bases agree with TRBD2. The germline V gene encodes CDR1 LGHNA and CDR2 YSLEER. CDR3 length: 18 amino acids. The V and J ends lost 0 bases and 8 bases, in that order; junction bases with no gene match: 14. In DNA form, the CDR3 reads TGCGCCAGCAGCCAAGAACCTTCCGGCGGGGGGGCCTCAGATGAGCAGTTCTTC. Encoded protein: CASSQEPSGGGASDEQFF.

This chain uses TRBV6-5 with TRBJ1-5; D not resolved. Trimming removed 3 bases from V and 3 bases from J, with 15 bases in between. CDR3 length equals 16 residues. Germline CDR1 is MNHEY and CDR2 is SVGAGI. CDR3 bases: TGTGCCAGCAGTTATTCAAGATACGAGATCAATCAGCCCCAGCATTTT. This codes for CASSYSRYEINQPQHF.

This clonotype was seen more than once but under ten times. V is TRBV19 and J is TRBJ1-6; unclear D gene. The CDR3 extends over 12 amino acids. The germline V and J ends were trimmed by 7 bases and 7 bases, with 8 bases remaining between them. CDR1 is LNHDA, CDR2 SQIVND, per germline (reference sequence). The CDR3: CASKIGNSPLHF. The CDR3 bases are TGTGCCAGTAAGATCGGGAATTCACCCCTCCACTTT.

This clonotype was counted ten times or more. The CDR3 DNA is TGTGCCAGCAGTTACTCGAACCCCGTCCGGGGTATCTACGAGCAGTACTTC. Translated: CASSYSNPVRGIYEQYF. V and J are TRBV6-5 and TRBJ2-7, with D tentatively TRBD2 (5 bases). CDR3 size: 17 residues. V was trimmed by 0 bases and J by 3 bases, leaving 18 bases between them. The germline gives CDR1 MNHEY, CDR2 SVGAGI.

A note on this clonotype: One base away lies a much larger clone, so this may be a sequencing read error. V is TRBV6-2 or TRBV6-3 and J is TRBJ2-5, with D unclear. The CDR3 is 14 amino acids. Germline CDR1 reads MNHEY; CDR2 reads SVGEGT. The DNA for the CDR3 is TGTGCCAGCAGTTACACGGGCAGCCAAGGGACCCAGTACTTC. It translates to CASSYTGSQGTQYF.

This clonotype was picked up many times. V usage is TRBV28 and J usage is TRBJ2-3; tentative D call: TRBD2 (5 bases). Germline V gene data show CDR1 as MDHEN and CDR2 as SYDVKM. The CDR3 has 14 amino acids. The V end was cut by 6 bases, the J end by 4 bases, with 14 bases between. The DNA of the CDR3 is TGTGCCAGCAGAACTGGGAGTAGGGCAGATACGCAGTATTTT. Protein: CASRTGSRADTQYF.

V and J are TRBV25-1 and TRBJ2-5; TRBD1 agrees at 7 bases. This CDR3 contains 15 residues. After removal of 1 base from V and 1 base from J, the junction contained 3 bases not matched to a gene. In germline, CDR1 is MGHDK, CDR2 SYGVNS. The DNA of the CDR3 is TGTGCCAGCAGTGAATTAGGGGACAGCCAAGAGACCCAGTACTTC. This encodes CASSELGDSQETQYF.

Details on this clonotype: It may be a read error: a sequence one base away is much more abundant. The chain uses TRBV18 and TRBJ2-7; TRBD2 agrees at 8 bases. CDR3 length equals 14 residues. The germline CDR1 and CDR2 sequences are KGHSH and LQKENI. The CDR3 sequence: CASSLRLASSEQYF. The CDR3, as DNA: TGTGCCAGCTCATTGAGACTAGCGTCCTCCGAGCAGTACTTC. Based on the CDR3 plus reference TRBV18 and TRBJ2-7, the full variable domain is NAGVMQNPRHLVRRRGQEARLRCSPMKGHSHVYWYRQLPEEGLKFMVYLQKENIIDESGMPKERFSAEFPKEGPSILRIQQVVRGDSAAYFCASSLRLASSEQYFGPGTRLTVT.

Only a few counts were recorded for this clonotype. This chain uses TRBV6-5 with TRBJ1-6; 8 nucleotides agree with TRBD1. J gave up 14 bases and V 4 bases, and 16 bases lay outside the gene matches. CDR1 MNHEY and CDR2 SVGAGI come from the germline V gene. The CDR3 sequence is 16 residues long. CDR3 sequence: CASSSKWTGSRGSLHF. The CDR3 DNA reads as TGTGCCAGCAGTTCCAAGTGGACAGGGAGTAGGGGGTCCCTCCACTTT.

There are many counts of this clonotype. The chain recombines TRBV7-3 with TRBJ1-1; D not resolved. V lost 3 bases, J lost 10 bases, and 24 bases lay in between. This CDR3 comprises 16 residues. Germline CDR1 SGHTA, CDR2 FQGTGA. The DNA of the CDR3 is TGTGCCAGCAGCTTGGATTCTCAACAAGGACCGTCGGGAGCTTTCTTT. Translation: CASSLDSQQGPSGAFF.

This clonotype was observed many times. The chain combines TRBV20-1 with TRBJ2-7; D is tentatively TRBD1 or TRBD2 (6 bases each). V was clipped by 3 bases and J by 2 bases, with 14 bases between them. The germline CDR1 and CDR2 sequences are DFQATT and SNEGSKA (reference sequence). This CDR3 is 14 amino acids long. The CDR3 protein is CSASFGGGTYEQYF. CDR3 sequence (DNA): TGCAGTGCTAGTTTCGGAGGGGGAACCTACGAGCAGTACTTC.

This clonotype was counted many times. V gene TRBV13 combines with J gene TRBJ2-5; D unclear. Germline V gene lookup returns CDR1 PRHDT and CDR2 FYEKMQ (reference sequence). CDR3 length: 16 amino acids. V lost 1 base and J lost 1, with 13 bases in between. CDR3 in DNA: TGTGCCAGCAGCTTAGATTTGCCGGGCAGCCAAGAGACCCAGTACTTC. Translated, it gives CASSLDLPGSQETQYF.

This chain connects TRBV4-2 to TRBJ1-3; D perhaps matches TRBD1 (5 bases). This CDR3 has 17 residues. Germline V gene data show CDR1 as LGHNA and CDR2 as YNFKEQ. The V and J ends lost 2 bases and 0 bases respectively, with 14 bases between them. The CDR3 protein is CASSQQPQGYSGNTIYF. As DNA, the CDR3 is TGTGCCAGCAGCCAACAACCCCAGGGCTACTCTGGAAACACCATATATTTT.

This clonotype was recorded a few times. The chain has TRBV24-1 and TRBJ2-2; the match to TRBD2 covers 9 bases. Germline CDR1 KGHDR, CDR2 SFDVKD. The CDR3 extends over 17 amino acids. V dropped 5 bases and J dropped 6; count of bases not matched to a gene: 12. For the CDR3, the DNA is TGTGCCACCAGTGGGAATACAGCGGGAGGTTTATCCGGGGAGCTGTTTTTT. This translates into CATSGNTAGGLSGELFF.

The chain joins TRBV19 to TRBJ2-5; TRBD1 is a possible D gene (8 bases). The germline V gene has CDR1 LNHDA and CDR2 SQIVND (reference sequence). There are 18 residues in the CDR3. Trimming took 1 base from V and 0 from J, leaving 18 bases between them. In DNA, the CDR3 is TGTGCCAGTAGTATAGCCGACAGGGGACTAAACGACCAAGAGACCCAGTACTTC. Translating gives CASSIADRGLNDQETQYF.

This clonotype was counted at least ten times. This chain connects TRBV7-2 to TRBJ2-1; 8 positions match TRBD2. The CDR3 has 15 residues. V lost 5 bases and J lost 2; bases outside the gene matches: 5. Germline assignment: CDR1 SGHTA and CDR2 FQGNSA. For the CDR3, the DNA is TGTGCCAGCAGCCCGCGGGGGGCAGCCTACAATGAGCAGTTCTTC. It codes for CASSPRGAAYNEQFF. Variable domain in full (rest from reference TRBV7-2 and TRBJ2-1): GAGVSQSPSNKVTEKGKDVELRCDPISGHTALYWYRQSLGQGLEFLIYFQGNSAPDKSGLPSDRFSAERTGGSVSTLTIQRTQQEDSAVYLCASSPRGAAYNEQFFGPGTRLTVL.

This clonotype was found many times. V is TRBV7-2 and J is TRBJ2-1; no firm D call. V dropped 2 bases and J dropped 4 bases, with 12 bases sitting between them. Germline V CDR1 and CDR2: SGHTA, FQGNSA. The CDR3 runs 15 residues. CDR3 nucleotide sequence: TGTGCCAGCAGCTTAAGCTGGAGTCGGTACAATGAGCAGTTCTTC. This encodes CASSLSWSRYNEQFF.

The chain's CDR3 is CASSQDVTQYF. The CDR3 coding sequence is TGTGCCAGCAGCCAAGATGTGACCCAGTACTTC. V gene TRBV14 combines with J gene TRBJ2-5; D unresolved. Germline V gene lookup returns CDR1 SGHDN and CDR2 FVKESK. V dropped 0 bases and J dropped 7 bases, with 3 bases sitting between them. The CDR3 consists of 11 residues.

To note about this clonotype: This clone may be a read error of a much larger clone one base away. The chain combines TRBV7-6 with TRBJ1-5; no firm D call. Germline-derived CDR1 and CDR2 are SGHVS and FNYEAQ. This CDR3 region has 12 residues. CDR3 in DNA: TGTGCCAGCAGCAAACTCAATCAGCCCCGGCATTTT. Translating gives CASSKLNQPRHF.

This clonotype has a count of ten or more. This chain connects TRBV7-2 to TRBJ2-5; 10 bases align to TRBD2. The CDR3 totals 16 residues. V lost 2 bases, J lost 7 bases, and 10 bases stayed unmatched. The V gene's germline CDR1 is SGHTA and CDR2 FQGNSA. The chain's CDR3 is CASSLLAGAAMGTQYF. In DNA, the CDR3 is TGTGCCAGCAGCTTACTAGCGGGGGCCGCCATGGGGACCCAGTACTTC. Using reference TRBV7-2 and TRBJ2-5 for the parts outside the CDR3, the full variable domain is GAGVSQSPSNKVTEKGKDVELRCDPISGHTALYWYRQSLGQGLEFLIYFQGNSAPDKSGLPSDRFSAERTGGSVSTLTIQRTQQEDSAVYLCASSLLAGAAMGTQYFGPGTRLLVL.

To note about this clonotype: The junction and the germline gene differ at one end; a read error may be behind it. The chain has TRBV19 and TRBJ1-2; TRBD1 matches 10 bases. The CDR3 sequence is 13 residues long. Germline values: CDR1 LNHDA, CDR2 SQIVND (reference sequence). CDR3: CTSSPGQGNGYTF. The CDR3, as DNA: TGTACCAGTTCACCGGGACAGGGGAATGGCTACACCTTC.

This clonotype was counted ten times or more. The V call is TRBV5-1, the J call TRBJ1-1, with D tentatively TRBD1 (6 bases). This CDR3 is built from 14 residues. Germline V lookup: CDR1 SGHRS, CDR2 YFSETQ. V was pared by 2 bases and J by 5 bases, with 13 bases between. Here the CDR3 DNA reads TGCGCCAGCAGCTTTGTACAGGGTGGGACTGAAGCTTTCTTT. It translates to CASSFVQGGTEAFF.

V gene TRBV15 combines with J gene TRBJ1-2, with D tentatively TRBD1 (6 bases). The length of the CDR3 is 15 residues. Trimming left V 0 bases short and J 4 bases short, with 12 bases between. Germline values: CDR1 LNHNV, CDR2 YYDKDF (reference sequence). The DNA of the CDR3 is TGTGCCACCAGCAGAGATTTGGGGGGCATCTATGGCTACACCTTC. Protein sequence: CATSRDLGGIYGYTF.

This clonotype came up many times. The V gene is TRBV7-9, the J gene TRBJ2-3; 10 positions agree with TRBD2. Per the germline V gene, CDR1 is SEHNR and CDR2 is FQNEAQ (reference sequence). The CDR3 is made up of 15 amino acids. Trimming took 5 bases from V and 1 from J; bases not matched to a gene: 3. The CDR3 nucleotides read TGTGCCAGCAGCGGAAGCGGGAGGGGCACAGATACGCAGTATTTT. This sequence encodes CASSGSGRGTDTQYF.

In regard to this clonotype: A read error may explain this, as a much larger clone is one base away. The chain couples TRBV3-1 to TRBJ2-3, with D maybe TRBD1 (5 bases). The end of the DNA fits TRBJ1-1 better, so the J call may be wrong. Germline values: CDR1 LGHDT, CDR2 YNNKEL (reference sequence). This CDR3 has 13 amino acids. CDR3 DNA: TGTGCCACCACCCCTGACAGACTCACTGAAGCTTTCTTT. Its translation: CATTPDRLTEAFF.

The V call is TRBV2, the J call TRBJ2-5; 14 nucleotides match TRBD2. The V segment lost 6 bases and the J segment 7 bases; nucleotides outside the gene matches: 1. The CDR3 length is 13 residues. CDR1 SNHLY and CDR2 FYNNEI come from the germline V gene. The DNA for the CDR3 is TGTGCCAGCAGAGGGACTAGCGGGGGGACCCAGTACTTC. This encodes CASRGTSGGTQYF.